Below are 15 T cell receptor beta chains sequenced from a single sample in a study of T cell changes during pregnancy in multiple sclerosis. Data came from immunoSEQ multiplex PCR; TCRdb stores just in-frame clones and leaves some out. The sample holds about 57,000 clones; roughly 92% are singletons and the top ten take 0.6% to 0.85%. Sequencing used CD4+ T cells from peripheral blood mononuclear cells, obtained in the third trimester of pregnancy. All receptors come from a female donor with multiple sclerosis, enrolled in a pregnancy study.

The rearrangement joins TRBV18 to TRBJ2-3; D not certain. The V end was cut by 2 bases, the J end by 3 bases, with 6 bases between. This CDR3 is 13 amino acids long. Germline V lookup: CDR1 KGHSH, CDR2 LQKENI. CDR3 residues: CASSPAVTDTQYF. In nucleotides, the CDR3 is TGTGCCAGCTCACCAGCGGTTACAGATACGCAGTATTTT.

A single count supports this clone. V is TRBV27 and J is TRBJ2-7; 8 nucleotides line up with TRBD2. Germline V gives CDR1 MNHEY, CDR2 SMNVEV (reference sequence). This CDR3 is built from 15 residues. V gave up 3 bases and J gave up 3 bases; unmatched junction bases: 7. The DNA of the CDR3 is TGTGCCAGCAGTTTGGAGCGGGGGTACCTCTACGAGCAGTACTTC. Translating gives CASSLERGYLYEQYF.

Only one count was recorded for this clone. The rearrangement links TRBV19 to TRBJ1-2; 7 bases agree with TRBD1. J gave up 5 bases and V 7 bases, and 7 bases lay outside the gene matches. CDR3 size: 13 residues. Germline V lookup: CDR1 LNHDA, CDR2 SQIVND (reference sequence). Here the CDR3 reads CASTADRDYGYTF. CDR3 sequence (DNA): TGTGCCAGTACCGCCGACAGGGATTATGGCTACACCTTC.

The V gene is TRBV6-6, the J gene TRBJ1-1, with a possible D match to TRBD1 (5 bases). The CDR3 sequence is 12 residues long. CDR1 is MNHNY and CDR2 is SVGAGI in the germline V gene (reference sequence). Trimming pared 4 bases from V and 6 bases from J, leaving 9 bases between. This CDR3 reads CASSWLTAEAFF. The CDR3 DNA sequence: TGTGCCAGCAGTTGGCTGACAGCTGAAGCTTTCTTT.

This clone occurred once. The chain combines TRBV19 with TRBJ1-1; 9 nucleotides align to TRBD1. Germline CDR1 is LNHDA and CDR2 is SQIVND (reference sequence). The junction had 13 bases not matched to a gene; V was cut back by 2 bases and J by 6 bases. The CDR3 loop spans 17 amino acids. The CDR3 here is CASSIRDRESLAAEAFF. The CDR3 DNA is TGTGCCAGTAGTATAAGGGACAGGGAAAGTTTAGCTGCTGAAGCTTTCTTT.

This clone showed up just once. The genes are TRBV5-1 and TRBJ2-1; D might be TRBD1 (6 bases). Germline lookup yields CDR1 SGHRS and CDR2 YFSETQ. V lost 0 bases, J lost 5 bases, and 12 bases lay in between. This CDR3 region has 15 residues. In DNA form, the CDR3 reads TGCGCCAGCAGCTTGGGGGGGCAGGTGAACAATGAGCAGTTCTTC. Encoded protein: CASSLGGQVNNEQFF.

J is TRBJ2-5 and V is TRBV5-4; D is possibly TRBD1 (6 bases). The CDR3 totals 15 residues. Germline CDR1 is SGHNT and CDR2 is YYREEE (reference sequence). V shed 3 bases and J shed 0 bases, with 12 bases lying between them. In DNA form, the CDR3 reads TGTGCCAGCAGCTCCCAGGGGTCTTACCAAGAGACCCAGTACTTC. Protein sequence: CASSSQGSYQETQYF.

The chain links TRBV29-1 to TRBJ1-1; 9 positions match TRBD1. The CDR3 has 12 residues. V was clipped by 6 bases and J by 6 bases; unmatched bases: 5. Germline V gene data show CDR1 as SQVTM and CDR2 as ANQGSEA. The CDR3 DNA is TGCAGCGTGACAGGGGGGTGGGCTGAAGCTTTCTTT. As protein: CSVTGGWAEAFF.

The table lists this clone with a count of one. The rearrangement joins TRBV12-1 to TRBJ1-1; the D call TRBD1 from the table was never checked on the DNA. TRBV12-1 is termed a pseudogene. The CDR3 totals 15 residues. Here the CDR3 reads CASSFAVQGVAEAFF. The CDR3 nucleotides are TGTGCCAGCAGCTTTGCGGTACAGGGGGTGGCTGAAGCTTTCTTT.

The chain is built from TRBV9 and TRBJ2-3; possible D gene TRBD1, 6 bases. V dropped 4 bases and J dropped 3 bases, with 18 bases sitting between them. This CDR3 comprises 16 residues. Germline V lookup: CDR1 SGDLS, CDR2 YYNGEE. The CDR3: CASSFREGEVTDTQYF. The CDR3 DNA reads TGTGCCAGCAGCTTCCGAGAGGGGGAAGTGACAGATACGCAGTATTTT.

The chain recombines TRBV7-2 with TRBJ1-1; maybe TRBD1 (5 bases). This CDR3 has 14 amino acids. Germline CDR1 and CDR2: SGHTA and FQGNSA. Trimming cost V 1 base and J 4 bases, with 10 bases left between them. The CDR3 DNA is TGTGCCAGCAGCTTAGGAGGCGGGGGCACTGAAGCTTTCTTT. Amino acid sequence: CASSLGGGGTEAFF.

This chain uses TRBV4-1 with TRBJ2-3, with TRBD2 matching over 12 bases. Germline V gives CDR1 MGHRA, CDR2 YSYEKL. The V segment lost 0 bases and the J segment 2 bases; nucleotides outside the gene matches: 6. This CDR3 has 18 residues. Here the CDR3 DNA reads TGCGCCAGCAGCCAAGATCCAACTAGCGGGGGGAACACAGATACGCAGTATTTT. It translates to CASSQDPTSGGNTDTQYF.

This clone has just one count. The chain joins TRBV12-5 to TRBJ1-5; 10 nucleotides align to TRBD1. J lost 7 bases, V lost 1 base, and 1 base had no gene match. The CDR3 sequence is 14 residues long. The germline CDR1 and CDR2 sequences are LGHNT and FRNRAP. CDR3 coding DNA: TGTGCTAGTGGTTTGGGGGACAGGGGCCAGCCCCAGCATTTT. This translates into CASGLGDRGQPQHF.

The V gene is TRBV18, the J gene TRBJ2-5; TRBD1 matches 8 bases. This CDR3 is built from 16 residues. The junction had 11 bases not matched to a gene; V was cut back by 3 bases and J by 5 bases. CDR1 and CDR2 (germline): KGHSH, LQKENI. CDR3 sequence: CASSPRTGSGGETQYF. Written as DNA, the CDR3 is TGTGCCAGCTCACCGAGGACAGGGAGTGGTGGTGAGACCCAGTACTTC.

V and J are TRBV5-1 and TRBJ2-5; TRBD2 might be the D (5 bases). CDR1 is SGHRS, CDR2 YFSETQ, per germline. The V end lost 4 bases, the J end lost 0 bases, and 13 bases lay between the germline ends. There are 15 residues in the CDR3. The DNA of the CDR3 is TGCGCCAGCAGCCGAGGTCGCGGGTACCAAGAGACCCAGTACTTC. It translates to CASSRGRGYQETQYF.